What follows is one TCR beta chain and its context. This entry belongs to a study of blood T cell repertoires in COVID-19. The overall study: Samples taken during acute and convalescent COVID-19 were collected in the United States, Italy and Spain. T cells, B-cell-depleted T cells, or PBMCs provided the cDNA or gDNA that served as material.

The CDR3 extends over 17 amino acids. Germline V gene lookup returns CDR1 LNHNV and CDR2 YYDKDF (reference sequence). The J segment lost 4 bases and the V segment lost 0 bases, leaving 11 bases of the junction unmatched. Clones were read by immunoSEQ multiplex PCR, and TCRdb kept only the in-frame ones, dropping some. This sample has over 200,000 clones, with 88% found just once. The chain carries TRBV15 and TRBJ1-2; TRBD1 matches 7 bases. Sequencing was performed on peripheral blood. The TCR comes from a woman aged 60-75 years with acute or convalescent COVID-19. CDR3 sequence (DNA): TGTGCCACCAGCAGAGATGGAGACAGGGTTGTCAGCTATGGCTACACCTTC. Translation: CATSRDGDRVVSYGYTF.